A selection of T cell receptor beta chains follows, all from one sample in a study of beta chain features in type 1 diabetes. The table came from immunoSEQ multiplex PCR; TCRdb's copy has only in-frame clones and leaves some out. The sample consists of more than 550,000 clones, around 15% of them appearing once. Specimen: naive CD4+ T cells from blood. The source is a man aged 18 to 29 with type 1 diabetes. CDR3s include the opening cysteine and the closing phenylalanine or tryptophan. The D gene is left open where the match is weak. Expanded clones are given a class, and other clones once, few, many or no size at all.

abundance: few
j_gene: TRBJ1-5
v_gene: TRBV2
d_gene: TRBD1
CDR3aa: CASRWDRTNQPQHF
CDR3nt: TGTGCCAGCAGGTGGGACAGAACCAATCAGCCCCAGCATTTT

abundance: once
j_gene: TRBJ2-7
v_gene: TRBV11-2
d_gene: -
CDR3aa: CASSPGRWHYEQYF
CDR3nt: TGTGCCAGCAGCCCAGGGCGCTGGCACTACGAGCAGTACTTC

abundance: few
j_gene: TRBJ1-1
v_gene: TRBV7-3
d_gene: -
CDR3aa: CASSPGTVNTEAFF
CDR3nt: TGTGCCAGCAGTCCCGGGACGGTGAACACTGAAGCTTTCTTT

abundance: few
j_gene: TRBJ1-1
v_gene: TRBV7-2
d_gene: -
CDR3aa: CASSRGARTEAFF
CDR3nt: TGTGCCAGCAGCCGTGGGGCCAGGACTGAAGCTTTCTTT

abundance: -
j_gene: TRBJ2-1
v_gene: TRBV7-3
d_gene: -
CDR3aa: CASSSYAGQPYNEQFF
CDR3nt: TGTGCCAGCAGCTCATACGCGGGACAGCCCTACAATGAGCAGTTCTTC

abundance: few
j_gene: TRBJ2-5
v_gene: TRBV25-1
d_gene: -
CDR3aa: CASSESTETQYF
CDR3nt: TGTGCCAGCAGTGAATCGACGGAGACCCAGTACTTC

abundance: few
j_gene: TRBJ1-2
v_gene: TRBV7-2
d_gene: -
CDR3aa: CASSSPQTHYGYTF
CDR3nt: TGTGCCAGCAGCTCGCCACAGACTCACTATGGCTACACCTTC

abundance: -
j_gene: TRBJ2-1
v_gene: TRBV6-5
d_gene: TRBD1
CDR3aa: CASAEGDRVNNEQFF
CDR3nt: TGTGCCAGCGCTGAAGGGGACAGGGTCAATAATGAGCAGTTCTTC

abundance: few
j_gene: TRBJ1-2
v_gene: TRBV29-1
d_gene: -
CDR3aa: CSAGDINYGYTF
CDR3nt: TGCAGCGCTGGGGACATAAACTATGGCTACACCTTC

abundance: -
j_gene: TRBJ1-1
v_gene: TRBV25-1
d_gene: TRBD1
CDR3aa: CASSDERQGKNTEAFF
CDR3nt: TGTGCCAGCAGTGACGAACGACAGGGAAAGAACACTGAAGCTTTCTTT

abundance: -
j_gene: TRBJ1-5
v_gene: TRBV7-2
d_gene: -
CDR3aa: CASSSTPGVGQHF
CDR3nt: TGTGCCAGCAGCTCCACCCCCGGCGTGGGGCAGCATTTT

abundance: -
j_gene: TRBJ2-1
v_gene: TRBV11-1
d_gene: TRBD2
CDR3aa: CASSLGLSGEVQFF
CDR3nt: TGTGCCAGCAGCCTGGGACTCAGCGGGGAAGTGCAGTTCTTC

abundance: -
j_gene: TRBJ2-3
v_gene: TRBV7-2
d_gene: TRBD2
CDR3aa: CASSSPPRTSDTQYF
CDR3nt: TGTGCCAGCAGCTCCCCACCCAGGACTAGCGATACGCAGTATTTT

abundance: -
j_gene: TRBJ2-7
v_gene: TRBV4-2
d_gene: TRBD2
CDR3aa: CASSQLAGLHYEQYF
CDR3nt: TGTGCCAGCAGCCAACTAGCGGGGCTCCACTACGAGCAGTACTTC

abundance: few
j_gene: TRBJ2-2
v_gene: TRBV28
d_gene: -
CDR3aa: CASSPEQGTAGELFF
CDR3nt: TGTGCCAGCAGCCCCGAACAGGGTACCGCCGGGGAGCTGTTTTTT

abundance: -
j_gene: TRBJ1-3
v_gene: TRBV30
d_gene: TRBD1
CDR3aa: CAWSAGTGLSGNTIYF
CDR3nt: TGTGCCTGGAGTGCGGGGACAGGACTCTCTGGAAACACCATATATTTT

abundance: few
j_gene: TRBJ2-2
v_gene: TRBV30
d_gene: -
CDR3aa: CAWSGRESGELFF
CDR3nt: TGTGCCTGGAGTGGACGGGAGTCCGGGGAGCTGTTTTTT

abundance: -
j_gene: TRBJ2-3
v_gene: TRBV28
d_gene: -
CDR3aa: CASSPRRGGTDTQYF
CDR3nt: TGTGCCAGCAGTCCCCGGAGGGGGGGGACAGATACGCAGTATTTT

abundance: -
j_gene: TRBJ2-3
v_gene: TRBV7-2
d_gene: -
CDR3aa: CASSLGRLLGADTQYF
CDR3nt: TGTGCCAGCAGCTTAGGCCGACTTCTCGGGGCAGATACGCAGTATTTT

abundance: few
j_gene: TRBJ1-2
v_gene: TRBV5-6
d_gene: -
CDR3aa: CASSFLTVNYGYTF
CDR3nt: TGTGCCAGCAGCTTCCTGACAGTGAACTATGGCTACACCTTC

abundance: -
j_gene: TRBJ2-3
v_gene: TRBV11-2
d_gene: -
CDR3aa: CASSSRWQFSTDTQYF
CDR3nt: TGTGCCAGCAGTTCCAGATGGCAGTTTAGCACAGATACGCAGTATTTT

abundance: -
j_gene: TRBJ2-4
v_gene: TRBV27
d_gene: -
CDR3aa: CASRSLAKNIQYF
CDR3nt: TGTGCCAGCAGGAGTCTAGCCAAAAACATTCAGTACTTC

abundance: few
j_gene: TRBJ2-5
v_gene: TRBV29-1
d_gene: TRBD1
CDR3aa: CSVGQGAETQYF
CDR3nt: TGCAGCGTAGGACAGGGGGCCGAGACCCAGTACTTC

abundance: few
j_gene: TRBJ1-4
v_gene: TRBV5-4
d_gene: -
CDR3aa: CASSGNSATNEKLFF
CDR3nt: TGTGCCAGCAGCGGCAACAGTGCAACTAATGAAAAACTGTTTTTT

abundance: -
j_gene: TRBJ1-3
v_gene: TRBV7-2
d_gene: -
CDR3aa: CASSLGNTIYF
CDR3nt: TGTGCCAGCAGCTTGGGTAACACCATATATTTT

abundance: -
j_gene: TRBJ2-3
v_gene: TRBV9
d_gene: -
CDR3aa: CASSAQGTEDTQYF
CDR3nt: TGTGCCAGCAGCGCACAGGGGACTGAAGATACGCAGTATTTT

abundance: -
j_gene: TRBJ1-4
v_gene: TRBV30
d_gene: TRBD1
CDR3aa: CAWSGGTDEKLFF
CDR3nt: TGTGCCTGGAGCGGAGGGACAGATGAAAAACTGTTTTTT

abundance: -
j_gene: TRBJ2-6
v_gene: TRBV7-9
d_gene: -
CDR3aa: CASYPAGANVLTF
CDR3nt: TGTGCCAGCTATCCCGCAGGGGCCAACGTCCTGACTTTC

abundance: -
j_gene: TRBJ2-6
v_gene: TRBV14
d_gene: -
CDR3aa: CASSSQGNPFSGANVLTF
CDR3nt: TGTGCCAGCAGCTCACAGGGTAACCCATTCTCTGGGGCCAACGTCCTGACTTTC

abundance: -
j_gene: TRBJ2-7
v_gene: TRBV18
d_gene: TRBD1
CDR3aa: CASSTGQIYEQYF
CDR3nt: TGTGCCAGCTCAACGGGACAGATCTACGAGCAGTACTTC

abundance: few
j_gene: TRBJ1-4
v_gene: TRBV4-1
d_gene: -
CDR3aa: CASSQVMATNEKLFF
CDR3nt: TGCGCCAGCAGCCAAGTAATGGCAACTAATGAAAAACTGTTTTTT

abundance: -
j_gene: TRBJ2-6
v_gene: TRBV2
d_gene: -
CDR3aa: CASSLGGLTSGANVLTF
CDR3nt: TGTGCCAGCAGTTTAGGGGGATTAACATCTGGGGCCAACGTCCTGACTTTC

abundance: -
j_gene: TRBJ1-1
v_gene: TRBV2
d_gene: -
CDR3aa: CASSEGLGTEAFF
CDR3nt: TGTGCCAGCAGTGAAGGCCTGGGCACTGAAGCTTTCTTT

abundance: -
j_gene: TRBJ1-4
v_gene: TRBV27
d_gene: TRBD1
CDR3aa: CASSWRTGEEKLFF
CDR3nt: TGTGCCAGCAGTTGGAGGACAGGGGAGGAAAAACTGTTTTTT

abundance: few
j_gene: TRBJ2-7
v_gene: TRBV23-1
d_gene: TRBD2
CDR3aa: CASSRGGGGTYYEQYF
CDR3nt: TGCGCCAGCAGTCGGGGCGGCGGGGGGACTTACTACGAGCAGTACTTC

abundance: -
j_gene: TRBJ1-2
v_gene: TRBV9
d_gene: -
CDR3aa: CASSVGPNYGYTF
CDR3nt: TGTGCCAGCAGCGTCGGACCTAACTATGGCTACACCTTC

abundance: few
j_gene: TRBJ2-5
v_gene: TRBV4-1
d_gene: -
CDR3aa: CASSQAFPRQETQYF
CDR3nt: TGCGCCAGCAGCCAAGCTTTCCCTCGGCAAGAGACCCAGTACTTC

abundance: -
j_gene: TRBJ1-3
v_gene: TRBV29-1
d_gene: -
CDR3aa: CSVVVGNTIYF
CDR3nt: TGCAGCGTTGTGGTAGGAAACACCATATATTTT

abundance: few
j_gene: TRBJ1-4
v_gene: TRBV7-9
d_gene: -
CDR3aa: CASTPETLAREKLFF
CDR3nt: TGTGCCAGCACCCCTGAGACTCTCGCAAGGGAAAAACTGTTTTTT

abundance: few
j_gene: TRBJ1-5
v_gene: TRBV30
d_gene: TRBD1
CDR3aa: CAGSGGNNQPQHF
CDR3nt: TGTGCCGGATCAGGGGGAAACAATCAGCCCCAGCATTTT